This T cell receptor (beta chain) was obtained from a study of CD8+CD57+ T cells in acquired aplastic anemia. Findings and limits, study-wide: A set of about 28 CD8+ CDR3 sequences was shared between patients and controls, and these sequences appeared highly expressed in patients.

Concerning this clonotype itself: Its antigen remains unknown.

All sequencing subjects had displayed CD8+CD57+ cell expansion on flow cytometry. The patients, all of them, had severe acquired aplastic anemia. Genomic DNA, serving as template, underwent TCR beta VDJ and CDR3 profiling. Each CDR3 protein gets one entry after TCRdb re-called the reads with MiXCR. The sample has 200,000 to 300,000 distinct CDR3 sequences, approximately 82% seen once; the top ten hold approximately 40%. Sequenced sample: sorted CD4+, CD8+, or CD8+CD57+ T cells (not recorded which) from PBMCs. The sequence came from a human donor with aplastic anemia.

CDR3 nucleotide sequence: TGCAGCGTTGAAGACAGGGGTGGCTACACCTTC. It is translated as CSVEDRGGYTF. The J gene is TRBJ1-2, the V gene TRBV29-1; D is perhaps TRBD1 (6 bases). V lost 0 bases, J lost 7 bases, and 6 bases lay in between. Germline V CDR1 and CDR2: SQVTM, ANQGSEA. This CDR3 comprises 11 residues.